This TCR beta chain was recovered during a study of CXCR3-negative and CXCR3-positive naive CD8 T cells (dated by TCRdb to the late 2010s). In terms of the full investigation: In total, about 150 million TRB reads were obtained, corresponding to roughly 1.5 +/- 0.3 million reads per library. For the TRBV-TRBJ cluster analysis, the naive subsets came from 5 donors, while the memory cells came from 3 donors. Diversity and physicochemical repertoire analyses covered some eleven donors pooled from two independent experiments. Broad study findings and their caveats: Similar TRBV-TRBJ usage was shown by naive CXCR3-negative and CXCR3-positive cells from the same donor, whereas distinct patterns were shown by memory cells. Because surface CD5, which is linked to self-reactivity in mice, was comparable between the naive subsets, TCR interaction strength was also inferred from the physicochemical properties of TRB CDR3s. CXCR3 expression partially decreased after cryopreservation, so most assays used freshly isolated PBMCs. Both naive subsets had comparably high repertoire diversity, while memory CD8+ T cells had much lower repertoire diversity.

Per the germline V gene, MDHEN is the CDR1 and SYDVKM is the CDR2. From cysteine to phenylalanine, the CDR3 is 15 amino acids long. This entry has no DNA. Comments on this clonotype: The specificity of this receptor is unknown.

For each CD8+ T cell subset, flow sorting was done in triplicate, and roughly 330,000 cells per subset went directly into RLT lysis buffer. Using standard density gradient centrifugation, peripheral blood mononuclear cells were isolated from buffy coats. An RNeasy Mini Kit was used to extract total RNA from the sorted cells. TCRdb shows the sequencer as NextSeq 550. The Human TCR Profiling Kit (MiLaboratory) was used to make UMI-labeled 5' RACE TRB cDNA libraries. The full amount of extracted RNA was used for cDNA synthesis, and the full amount of resulting cDNA was used for PCR amplification. The libraries were made side by side, with each library going through the same number of PCR cycles. Turning to the authors' computational methods: With a minimum of two reads required per UMI, MIGEC and MiXCR pulled out about 50,000 +/- 10,000 unique UMI-labeled TRB cDNA molecules from each library. Each library averaged about 40,000 +/- 10,000 functional in-frame TRB CDR3 nucleotide clonotypes without stop codons. After each sample was downsampled to 5000 UMI-labeled TRB molecules, VDJtools was used to calculate diversity metrics such as normalized Shannon-Wiener and Chao1. VDJtools computed clonotype-size-weighted physicochemical properties of the central five CDR3 residues: interaction energy, strength, volume and Kidera factor 4. TCRdb reprocessed the reads, so every CDR3 protein sequence counts as one entry and DNA is not shown. These V and J calls derive from TCRdb rather than the authors' analysis. The sample table includes some 41,000 distinct CDR3 sequences. The ten most abundant clones make up about 10% of the sample.

The sequencing input was memory CD8+ T cells from blood. In the paper's terms, the cell subset or site label means: conventional CD8+ memory T cells (TMEM), sorted as controls. The clonotype originates from a human donor in good health. Some clones in this sample may be carry-over from other donors' samples. The rearranged chain carries TRBV28 and TRBJ1-1. Here the CDR3 is given as CASSFLAAGDTEAFF.